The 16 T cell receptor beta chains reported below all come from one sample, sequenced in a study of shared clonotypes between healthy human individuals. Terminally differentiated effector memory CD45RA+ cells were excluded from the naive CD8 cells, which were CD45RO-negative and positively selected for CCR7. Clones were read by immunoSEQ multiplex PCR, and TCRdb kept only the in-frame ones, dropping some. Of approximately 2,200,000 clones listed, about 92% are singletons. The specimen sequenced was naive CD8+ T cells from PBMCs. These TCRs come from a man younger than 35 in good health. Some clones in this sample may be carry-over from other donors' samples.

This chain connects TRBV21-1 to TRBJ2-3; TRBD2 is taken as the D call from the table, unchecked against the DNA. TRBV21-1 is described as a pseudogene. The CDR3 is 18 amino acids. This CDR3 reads CASSKETSGPGTTDTQYF. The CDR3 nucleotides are TGTGCCAGCAGCAAAGAGACTAGCGGTCCCGGGACCACAGATACGCAGTATTTT.

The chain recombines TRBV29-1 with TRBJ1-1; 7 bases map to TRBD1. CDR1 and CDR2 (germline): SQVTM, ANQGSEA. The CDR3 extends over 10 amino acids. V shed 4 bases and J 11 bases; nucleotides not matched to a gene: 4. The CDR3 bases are TGCAGCGTTGTACAGGGGCCGGCTTTCTTT. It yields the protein CSVVQGPAFF.

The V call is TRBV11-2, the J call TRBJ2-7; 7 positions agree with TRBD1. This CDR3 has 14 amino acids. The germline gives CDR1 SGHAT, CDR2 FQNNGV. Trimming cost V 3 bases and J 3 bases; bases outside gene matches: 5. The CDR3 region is CASSFGTALYEQYF. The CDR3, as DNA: TGTGCCAGCAGCTTCGGGACAGCCCTCTACGAGCAGTACTTC.

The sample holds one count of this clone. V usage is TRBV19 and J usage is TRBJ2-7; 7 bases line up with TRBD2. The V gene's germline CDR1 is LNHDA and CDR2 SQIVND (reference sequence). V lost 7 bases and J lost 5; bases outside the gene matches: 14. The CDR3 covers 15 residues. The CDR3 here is CASTLGRGSFHEQYF. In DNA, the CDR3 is TGTGCCAGTACACTCGGCCGCGGGAGTTTCCACGAGCAGTACTTC.

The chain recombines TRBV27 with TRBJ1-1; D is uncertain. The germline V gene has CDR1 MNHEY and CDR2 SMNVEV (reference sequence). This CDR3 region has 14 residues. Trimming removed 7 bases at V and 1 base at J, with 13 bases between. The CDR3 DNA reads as TGTGCCAGCACCCAGCTTGGGCCGAACACTGAAGCTTTCTTT. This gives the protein CASTQLGPNTEAFF.

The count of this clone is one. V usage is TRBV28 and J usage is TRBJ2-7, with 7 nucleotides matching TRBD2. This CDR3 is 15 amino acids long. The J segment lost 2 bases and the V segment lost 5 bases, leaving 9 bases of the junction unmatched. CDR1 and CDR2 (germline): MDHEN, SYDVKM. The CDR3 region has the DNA TGTGCCAGCAGTCTCGAGCGGGATTCCCCCTACGAGCAGTACTTC. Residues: CASSLERDSPYEQYF. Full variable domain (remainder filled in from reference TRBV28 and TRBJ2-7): DVKVTQSSRYLVKRTGEKVFLECVQDMDHENMFWYRQDPGLGLRLIYFSYDVKMKEKGDIPEGYSVSREKKERFSLILESASTNQTSMYLCASSLERDSPYEQYFGPGTRLTVT.

The CDR3 sequence: CASSLADKGNTGELFF. DNA for the CDR3: TGTGCCAGCAGCTTGGCCGACAAGGGAAACACCGGGGAGCTGTTTTTT. This chain uses TRBV5-6 with TRBJ2-2; D is ambiguous. Trimming removed 0 bases from V and 2 bases from J, with 11 bases in between. The CDR3 runs to 16 residues. Germline CDR1 is SGHDT and CDR2 is YYEEEE.

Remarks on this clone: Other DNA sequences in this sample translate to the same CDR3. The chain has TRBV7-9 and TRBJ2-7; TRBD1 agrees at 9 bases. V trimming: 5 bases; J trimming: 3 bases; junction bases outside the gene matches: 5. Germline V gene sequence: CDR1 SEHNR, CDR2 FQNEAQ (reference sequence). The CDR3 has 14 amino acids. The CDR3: CASSDRDRDYEQYF. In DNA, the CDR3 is TGTGCCAGCAGCGACCGGGACAGGGACTACGAGCAGTACTTC. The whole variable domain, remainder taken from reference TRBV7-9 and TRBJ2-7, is DTGVSQNPRHKITKRGQNVTFRCDPISEHNRLYWYRQTLGQGPEFLTYFQNEAQLEKSRLLSDRFSAERPKGSFSTLEIQRTEQGDSAMYLCASSDRDRDYEQYFGPGTRLTVT.

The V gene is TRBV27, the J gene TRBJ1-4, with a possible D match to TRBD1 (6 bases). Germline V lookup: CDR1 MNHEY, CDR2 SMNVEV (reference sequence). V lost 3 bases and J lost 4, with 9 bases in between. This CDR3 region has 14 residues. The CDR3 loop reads CASSFGQNNEKLFF. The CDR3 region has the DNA TGTGCCAGCAGTTTCGGACAGAATAATGAAAAACTGTTTTTT.

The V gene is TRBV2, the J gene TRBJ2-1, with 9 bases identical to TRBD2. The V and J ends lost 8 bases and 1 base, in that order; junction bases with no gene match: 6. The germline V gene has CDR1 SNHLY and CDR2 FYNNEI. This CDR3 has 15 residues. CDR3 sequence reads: CASLVAGGSYNEQFF. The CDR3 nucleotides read TGTGCCAGCCTTGTCGCGGGAGGGTCCTACAATGAGCAGTTCTTC.

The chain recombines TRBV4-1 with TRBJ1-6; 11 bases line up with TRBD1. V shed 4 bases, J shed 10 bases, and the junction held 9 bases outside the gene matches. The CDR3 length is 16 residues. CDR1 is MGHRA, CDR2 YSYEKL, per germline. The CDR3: CASSPGTGGDRSPLHF. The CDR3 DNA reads TGCGCCAGCAGCCCAGGGACAGGGGGGGACAGATCACCCCTCCACTTT.

The CDR3 DNA reads TGTGCCAGCACCCCTTTCGGACAGCCCTCGGATACGCAGTATTTT. Amino acid sequence: CASTPFGQPSDTQYF. This rearrangement joins TRBV9 to TRBJ2-3; D perhaps matches TRBD1 (6 bases). Germline CDR1 is SGDLS and CDR2 is YYNGEE. The CDR3 runs to 15 residues. The ends were cut back, 6 bases at V and 6 bases at J, with 20 bases in the middle.

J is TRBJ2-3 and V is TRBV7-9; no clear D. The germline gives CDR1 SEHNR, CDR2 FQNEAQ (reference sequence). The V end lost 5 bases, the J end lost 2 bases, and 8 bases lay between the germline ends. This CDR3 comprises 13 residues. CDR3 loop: CASSGSFTDTQYF. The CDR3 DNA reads TGTGCCAGCAGCGGTTCATTCACAGATACGCAGTATTTT.

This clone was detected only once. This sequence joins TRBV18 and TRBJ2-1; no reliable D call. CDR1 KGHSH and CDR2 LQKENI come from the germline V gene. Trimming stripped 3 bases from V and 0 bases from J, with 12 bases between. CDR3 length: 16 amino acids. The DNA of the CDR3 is TGTGCCAGCTCACCCTACCCAAAGGGCTCCTACAATGAGCAGTTCTTC. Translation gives CASSPYPKGSYNEQFF.

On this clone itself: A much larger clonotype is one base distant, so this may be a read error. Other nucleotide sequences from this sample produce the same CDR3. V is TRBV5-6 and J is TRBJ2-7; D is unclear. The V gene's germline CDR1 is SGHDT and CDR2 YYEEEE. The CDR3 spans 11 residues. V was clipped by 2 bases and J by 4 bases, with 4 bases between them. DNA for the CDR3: TGTGCCAGCAGCTTTTCTTACGAGCAGTACTTC. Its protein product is CASSFSYEQYF.

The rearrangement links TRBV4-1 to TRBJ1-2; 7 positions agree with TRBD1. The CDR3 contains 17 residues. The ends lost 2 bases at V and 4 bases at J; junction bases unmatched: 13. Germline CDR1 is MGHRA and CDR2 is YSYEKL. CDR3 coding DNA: TGCGCCAGCAGCCAAAAACCGTCCGGGACAGTAACCTATGGCTACACCTTC. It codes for CASSQKPSGTVTYGYTF.